This T cell receptor (beta chain) was recovered during a study of radiation and T cells in renal cell carcinoma. Using immunoSEQ multiplex PCR, the repertoire was profiled, and TCRdb retains in-frame clones only, with some absent. Seen here are approximately 120,000 clones, roughly 80% observed once, and the top ten hold about 2.9%. This clone was counted ten times or more. Time point described: baseline pretreatment blood. Treatment noted: 15 Gy SBRT to primary tumor, nephrectomy 4 weeks later. Trimming removed 1 base at V and 8 bases at J, with 12 bases between. Germline CDR1 and CDR2: LNHNV and YYDKDF (reference sequence). CDR3 length: 14 residues.

This specimen was blood, taken from a patient whose treatment included radiotherapy and nephrectomy. This chain joins TRBV15 and TRBJ1-5, with D tentatively TRBD1 (6 bases). The source is a woman aged 60 to 75 with renal cell carcinoma. CDR3 coding DNA: TGTGCCACCAGCAGAGCAGGGGTTCAGGAGCCCCAGCATTTT. This codes for CATSRAGVQEPQHF.